This T cell receptor beta chain was documented in a study of beta chain features in type 1 diabetes. Points from the study as a whole: Significant though moderate, a shortening of TCRB CDR3s appeared in all four CD4+ subsets of Type 1 diabetes patients.

Germline lookup yields CDR1 MGHDK and CDR2 SYGVNS. This CDR3 spans 16 amino acids. V dropped 4 bases and J dropped 1; count of bases not matched to a gene: 4. The authors reverse transcribed all of the isolated RNA, so sequencing captured expressed TCRB transcripts. Clones were sequenced by immunoSEQ multiplex PCR, and TCRdb holds only the in-frame ones, with some missing. The repertoire holds roughly 340,000 clones, with approximately 13% as singletons. As concerns this clone: No antigen is known for it.

V usage is TRBV25-1 and J usage is TRBJ2-6; the match to TRBD2 covers 7 bases. The sequenced sample was naive CD4+ T cells from blood. The source is a woman aged 18 to 35 with type 1 diabetes. The DNA of the CDR3 is TGTGCCAGCAGTGTACGCGGGAGTTCTGGGGCCAACGTCCTGACTTTC. Its protein product is CASSVRGSSGANVLTF.